This T cell receptor beta chain was recovered during a study of T-cell reconstitution after alpha-beta-depleted transplantation in children. Regarding the study as a whole: T-cell numbers and diversity, one year after transplant, stemmed largely from T cells that were newly produced. Reportedly, alpha-beta T cells present about two months post-transplant originated from several hundred expanded clones of graft origin. Some patients' high day-60 TCRbeta diversity was traced to surviving recipient T cells and thymic progenitors.

Germline CDR1 is SGHRS and CDR2 is YFSETQ. The CDR3 covers 16 residues. The J segment lost 1 base and the V segment lost 0 bases, leaving 3 bases of the junction unmatched. As regards this clonotype: Its target is unknown.

A library of TCRbeta sequences, prepared with unique molecular identifiers, was generated. TCRdb processed the PCR reads anew with MiXCR; each CDR3 protein has one entry. This sample yields approximately 800,000 distinct CDR3 sequences, of which approximately 15% are seen a single time; roughly 5% belongs to the top ten. Material: PBMCs, mostly from graft donor cells, obtained 360 days after TCRalphabeta/CD19-depleted stem cell transplant. The sequence derives from a male patient between 5 and 17 years old who had a stem cell transplant for acute lymphoblastic leukemia, so the T cells may come from the graft donor. The chain combines TRBV5-1 with TRBJ1-5; TRBD1 agrees at 8 bases. The CDR3 bases are TGCGCCAGCAGCTTGGGGCAGGGGGCCAGCAATCAGCCCCAGCATTTT. Protein: CASSLGQGASNQPQHF.